The entry below gives a single T cell receptor (beta chain) sequence along with its context. These data belong to a study of blood T cell repertoires in COVID-19. The wider study: Acute and convalescent COVID-19 specimens originated in the United States, Italy and Spain.

V was clipped by 0 bases and J by 1 base, with 13 bases between them. Germline CDR1 is SGHDT and CDR2 is YYEEEE. The CDR3 is made up of 16 amino acids. The table came from immunoSEQ multiplex PCR; TCRdb's copy has only in-frame clones and leaves some out. Of some 64,000 clones listed, roughly 72% are singletons. The clonotype comes from a woman between 65 and 79 years old with COVID-19, enrolled during active disease. Sequencing input: peripheral blood. The gene calls are TRBV5-6 and TRBJ1-2; D perhaps matches TRBD1 (5 bases). The CDR3 reads CASSLAGRGVNYGYTF. CDR3 DNA sequence: TGTGCCAGCAGCTTGGCCGGTAGGGGCGTTAACTATGGCTACACCTTC.